The rows below give T cell receptor beta chains drawn from one sample of a study of T cell responses to AZD1222 COVID-19 vaccine. Sequenced by immunoSEQ multiplex PCR; TCRdb stores in-frame clones only, minus some. The table includes 95,000 to 100,000 clones, 85% to 90% detected once. The material sequenced was peripheral blood, taken on day 0 of AZD1222 vaccination. The receptors were gathered from an adult in good health. Both conserved end residues are part of each CDR3. Each record gives: D gene, V gene, CDR3 protein. The D gene is left open where the match is weak.

D: NA
V: TRBV3-1/TRBV3-2
CDR3: CASSSSRGWNEQFF

D: NA
V: TRBV11-2
CDR3: CASSLTGRNEKLFF

D: NA
V: TRBV6-5
CDR3: CASSYAQGFTNYGYTF

D: NA
V: TRBV27
CDR3: CASSLSLGVGGYTF

D: TRBD1
V: TRBV6-1
CDR3: CASREWGQGARNTEAFF

D: NA
V: TRBV18
CDR3: CASSPTGTGELFF

D: NA
V: TRBV4-2
CDR3: CASSQGAGDYSPLHF

D: NA
V: TRBV12-3/TRBV12-4
CDR3: CASSLTAGNTIYF

D: NA
V: TRBV6-6
CDR3: CASSYGSGELFF

D: NA
V: TRBV16
CDR3: CASSQSRQGGKNGYTF

D: TRBD1
V: TRBV19
CDR3: CASRGTGANEKLFF

D: NA
V: TRBV5-1
CDR3: CASSLPDRIEAFF

D: NA
V: TRBV27
CDR3: CASSLSPGELFF

D: TRBD1
V: TRBV2
CDR3: CASIPTGAGTYGYTF

D: NA
V: TRBV2
CDR3: CASPGGGENTEAFF

D: TRBD1
V: TRBV19
CDR3: CASSPTGLGSGNTIYF